The source of this T cell receptor beta chain is a study of human T cells and chemical hapten exposure (TCRdb year 2021). For context, the study as a whole: For sensitization, 2% DPC in acetone was applied to a roughly 2 cm by roughly 2 cm area of upper inner arm skin. The study tracked peripheral blood TCR repertoire changes in vivo during primary and secondary sensitization to the hapten diphenylcyclopropenone (DPC) in alopecia patients. Weekly therapeutic DPC doses were additionally applied to the scalp of patients throughout the roughly 23-week study period. Blood was sampled from patients pre-sensitization (week 0) and at 2, 6 and about 24 weeks after DPC sensitization. The mostly female patient cohort included alopecia areata with under or over 50% scalp involvement, alopecia totalis and alopecia universalis. Libraries were pooled for sequencing, and per-sample TCR yields varied mainly because of small differences in library volumes within the pool. Patch tests used Finn chambers with 0.01% DPC on the upper back, scored after 6 days by International Contact Dermatitis Research Group standards. About 30 alopecia patients provided blood for TCR sequencing at one to four time points (pre-sensitization, 2, 6 and 24 weeks).

The library was generated by RACE. The sequencer was a NextSeq 500. During library preparation, unique molecular identifiers were attached to individual cDNA molecules so that TCRs could be counted in a quantitative, reproducible way. For every blood RNA sample, sequencing covered both the TCR alpha and TCR beta chains. The authors' analysis ran thus. Samples had a median of roughly 98,000 TCRs, with a range from roughly 23,224 to 700,000. The Decombinator software suite was used to annotate the V, J and CDR3 of the TCR reads. For the PS versus PT1 abundance plots, all samples were subsampled to the same number of TCRs (28,000). Expanded TCRs were defined as absent before sensitization and observed at least eight times at the 2-week time point. In-frame beta chains were kept once TCRdb had trimmed the public reads at Q25 with fastp and called clones with MiXCR. Entries are consolidated by CDR3 protein sequence, retaining the most common genes and DNA. The authors' filters were not applied to this entry. The sample table holds 100,000 to 150,000 distinct CDR3 sequences, of which approximately 14% were seen once. In total, the top ten clones hold roughly 0.92% of the sample.

V is cut by 5 bases and J by 2 bases, and the space between the germline ends is 13 bases. The CDR3 numbers 14 residues from cysteine through phenylalanine. This entry keeps only the CDR3 DNA: 42 bases, framed from base 1. Sequences MNHEY (CDR1) and SVGEGT (CDR2) are obtained from the germline V gene. On the study overall, not on this receptor specifically: Expanded TCRs formed significantly more large CDR3 similarity clusters than pre-sensitization or healthy control sets, consistent with antigen-driven responses. After repeated subsampling, changes were observed in the strength of the expansion versus patch-test correlation and in the threshold at which the correlation became significant. Patch test score correlated positively with the number of PT1 expanded TCRs, reaching significance at thresholds 8, 16 and 32 but not at 4. Alopecia, a presumed autoimmune disease, was present in all patients, so the immune response of the patients might differ from that of healthy individuals. No change with DPC sensitization was found in the number of TCRs above 1 in 1000 frequency, and no evidence of global repertoire structure alterations was found.

This clonotype occurred many times. The clone's antigen remains unknown. Base qualities are not recorded, but no much larger clone differs from it by a single base. The time point label on this specimen signifies: patch test 1, 2 weeks after DPC sensitization. The meaning of the sample's treatment or condition label: therapeutic diphenylcyclopropenone sensitization with weekly scalp DPC. Blood at each patch-test visit was drawn before the patch test was applied. Eligible patients were aged 18 to 70, diagnosed with alopecia, deemed suitable for DPC therapy, and excluded if pregnant. Unfractionated whole blood was collected in Tempus Blood RNA tubes, and total RNA was extracted from that blood.

The clonotype originates from a man younger than 35 with alopecia areata. Some clones in this sample may be carry-over from other donors' samples. Sequences were derived from whole blood, sampled in connection with sensitization to the hapten diphenylcyclopropenone (DPC). The V and J segments used are TRBV6-2 or TRBV6-3 and TRBJ2-7; no D gene can be assigned with confidence. The CDR3 reads CASSPHGETYEQYF. The bases are TGTGCCAGCAGTCCCCATGGGGAAACCTACGAGCAGTACTTC.